This TCR beta chain was found in a study of T-cell reconstitution after alpha-beta-depleted transplantation in children. This clonotype was seen repeatedly, ten times or more. Unique molecular identifiers were incorporated during preparation of the TCRbeta library. TCRdb reanalysed the PCR reads using MiXCR and keeps one entry per CDR3 protein. The sample shows about 640,000 distinct CDR3 sequences, about 15% of them seen only once. CDR3 length: 15 residues. Trimming removed 5 bases from V and 8 bases from J, with 19 bases in between. The receptor was derived from a human donor who donated a stem cell graft to a child with acute myeloid leukemia. V and J are TRBV12-3 or TRBV12-4 and TRBJ1-5; D unresolved. The sequences come from PBMCs from the stem cell graft donor, collected from the stem cell graft. The CDR3 spells CASSPAMGGLEPQHF. In DNA form, the CDR3 reads TGTGCCAGCAGTCCGGCTATGGGTGGGCTAGAGCCCCAGCATTTT.